Described below is a single T cell receptor (beta chain) sequence and its context. How the authors handled the data: Estimates of nucleated cell counts were drawn from the amplification of reference gene primers. Profiling relied on immunoSEQ multiplex PCR, and the TCRdb table lists in-frame clones only, not all of them. V and J calls and clone size are given by that table; D and trimming were obtained from the DNA. The sample records under 170,000 clones, around 90% being singletons. This entry is derived from a study of blood T cell repertoires in COVID-19. Study details: Specimens from acute and convalescent COVID-19 originated in the United States, Italy and Spain. Sample material is recorded as cDNA or gDNA derived from T cells, B-cell-depleted T cells, or PBMCs.

Per the germline V gene, CDR1 is SGHRS and CDR2 is YFSETQ. Trimming shortened V by 0 bases and J by 1 base, and 7 bases separated the two germline ends. CDR3 length: 14 amino acids. The V and J genes are TRBV5-1 and TRBJ1-1; D unresolved. The specimen sequenced was peripheral blood. This clonotype originated in a woman aged 55-75 years with active or convalescent COVID-19. The CDR3, as DNA: TGCGCCAGCAGCTTGGTATCAGGGAACACTGAAGCTTTCTTT. It codes for CASSLVSGNTEAFF.